This T cell receptor (beta chain) was identified in a study of shared clonotypes between healthy human individuals. The junction had 5 bases not matched to a gene; V was cut back by 5 bases and J by 8 bases. The length of the CDR3 is 14 residues. Looked up from germline, CDR1 is SGHAT and CDR2 is FQNNGV. Study-wide points: Naive subsets, compared against memory subsets, generally had larger estimated richness values. Several donors held about 5% of naive CD4 clonotypes in common.

In the case of this clone: Its antigen is currently unknown.

Some clones are missing from TCRdb's copy, which holds only in-frame ones; the method was immunoSEQ multiplex PCR. The sample carries roughly 300,000 clones, around 90% recorded once. Material for sequencing was memory CD8+ T cells sorted from blood. Subset: CD45RO+ cells pooled with CCR7-negative TemRA cells. V usage is TRBV11-2 and J usage is TRBJ2-1; 11 bases fit TRBD2. The receptor comes from a man between 18 and 35 years old in good health. As DNA, the CDR3 is TGTGCCAGCAGCACGACTAGCGGGGAGGATGAGCAGTTCTTC. Protein sequence: CASSTTSGEDEQFF.